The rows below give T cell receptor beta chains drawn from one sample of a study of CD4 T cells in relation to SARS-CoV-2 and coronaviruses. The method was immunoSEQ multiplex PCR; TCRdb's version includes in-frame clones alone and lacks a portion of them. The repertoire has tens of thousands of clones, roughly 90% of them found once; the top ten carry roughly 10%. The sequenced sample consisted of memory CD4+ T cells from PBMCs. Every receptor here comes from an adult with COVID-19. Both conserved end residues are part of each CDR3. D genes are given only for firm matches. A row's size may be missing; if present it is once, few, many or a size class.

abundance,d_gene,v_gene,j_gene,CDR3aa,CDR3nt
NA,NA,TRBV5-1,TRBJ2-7,CASSHRRLLGAYEQYF,TGCGCCAGCAGCCATCGCAGGCTGCTGGGCGCCTACGAGCAGTACTTC
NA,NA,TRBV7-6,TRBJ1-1,CASSLHPRGVNTEAFF,TGTGCCAGCAGCTTACACCCCCGTGGGGTGAACACTGAAGCTTTCTTT
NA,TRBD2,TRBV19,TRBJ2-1,CASSIGASGGNEQFF,TGTGCCAGTAGTATTGGCGCTAGCGGGGGCAATGAGCAGTTCTTC
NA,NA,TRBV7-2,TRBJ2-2,CASSQGAELFF,TGTGCCAGCAGCCAGGGCGCGGAGCTGTTTTTT
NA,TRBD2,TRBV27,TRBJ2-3,CASSLGVLAGGRVTQYF,TGTGCCAGCAGTTTAGGGGTGCTAGCGGGGGGGCGTGTTACGCAGTATTTT
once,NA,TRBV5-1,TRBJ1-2,CASSRSASTNYGYTF,TGCGCCAGCAGTCGATCCGCCAGCACCAACTATGGCTACACCTTC
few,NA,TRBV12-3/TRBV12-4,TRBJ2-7,CASSSGGPYEQYF,TGTGCCAGCAGCTCTGGAGGACCCTACGAGCAGTACTTC
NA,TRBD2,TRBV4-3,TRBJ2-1,CASSQSASGPTLWGNEQFF,TGCGCCAGCAGCCAAAGTGCTAGCGGGCCTACCCTTTGGGGCAATGAGCAGTTCTTC
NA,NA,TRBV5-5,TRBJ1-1,CASSSEMWDTEAFF,TGTGCCAGCAGCTCGGAGATGTGGGACACTGAAGCTTTCTTT
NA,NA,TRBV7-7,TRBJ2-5,CASSGGGWETQYF,TGTGCTAGCAGCGGAGGAGGTTGGGAGACCCAGTACTTC
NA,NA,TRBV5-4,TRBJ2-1,CASSGEDPGSYNEQFF,TGTGCCAGCAGCGGAGAAGACCCGGGCTCCTACAATGAGCAGTTCTTC
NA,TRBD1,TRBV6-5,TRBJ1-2,CASRPDRGAGGYTF,TGTGCCAGCAGACCCGACAGGGGCGCGGGTGGCTACACCTTC
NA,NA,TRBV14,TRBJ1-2,CASSQDRGGKNGYTF,TGTGCCAGCAGCCAAGATCGGGGAGGGAAGAATGGCTACACCTTC
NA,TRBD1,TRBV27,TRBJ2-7,CASSGRDRGYEQYF,TGTGCCAGCAGTGGCCGGGACAGGGGTTACGAGCAGTACTTC
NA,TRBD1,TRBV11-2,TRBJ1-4,CASSLQGAPVFLGKLFF,TGTGCCAGCAGCTTACAGGGGGCGCCGGTTTTCCTAGGAAAACTGTTTTTT
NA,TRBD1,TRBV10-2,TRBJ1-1,CASSANGQGTEAFF,TGCGCCAGCAGCGCAAACGGACAGGGCACTGAAGCTTTCTTT
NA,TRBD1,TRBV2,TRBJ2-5,CASSVETGVETQYF,TGTGCCAGCAGTGTGGAGACAGGGGTGGAGACCCAGTACTTC